Listed below are T cell receptor beta chains from one sample, sequenced in a study of T cells in Graves' hyperthyroidism and ophthalmopathy. TCRdb ran MiXCR on the multiplex PCR reads and lists one entry per CDR3 protein. Among around 580,000 distinct CDR3 sequences listed, 35% to 55% were seen once. What was sequenced was peripheral blood or thyroid tissue (not recorded which). The receptors come from a woman in her late teens or twenties with Graves' hyperthyroidism. Both conserved end residues are part of each CDR3. A D gene is named only where the DNA matches it firmly. Expanded clones are given a class, and other clones once, few, many or no size at all.

j_gene	v_gene	d_gene	abundance	CDR3aa	CDR3nt
TRBJ1-1	TRBV14	NA	NA	CASSRARGKSTEAFF	TGTGCCAGCAGCCGAGCACGGGGGAAGTCCACTGAAGCTTTCTTT
TRBJ1-1	TRBV29-1	NA	many	CSVENGGDTEAFF	TGCAGCGTTGAAAATGGTGGGGACACTGAAGCTTTCTTT
TRBJ1-1	TRBV29-1	NA	NA	CSVTPNTEAFF	TGCAGCGTTACCCCGAACACTGAGGCTTTCTTT
TRBJ1-3	TRBV14	NA	NA	CASSQERTPYTIYF	TGTGCCAGCAGCCAAGAAAGGACGCCCTACACCATATATTTT
TRBJ1-6	TRBV2	NA	once	CASSSGEDEQFNSPLHF	TGTGCCAGCAGTTCAGGTGAGGATGAGCAGTTCAATTCACCCCTCCACTTT
TRBJ1-2	TRBV11-2	NA	NA	CASSSTGANGYTF	TGTGCCAGCAGCTCAACTGGGGCCAATGGCTACACCTTC
TRBJ2-1	TRBV12-3/TRBV12-4	TRBD1	NA	CASSTLRGNEQFF	TGTGCCAGCAGTACTCTCAGGGGGAATGAGCAGTTCTTC
TRBJ2-2	TRBV24-1	TRBD1	few	CATSDLGAGGRNTGELFF	TGTGCCACCAGTGATTTGGGAGCAGGGGGCAGGAACACCGGGGAGCTGTTTTTT
TRBJ1-2	TRBV20-1	NA	NA	CSARSRDVYGYTF	TGCAGTGCTAGATCGCGGGACGTCTATGGCTACACCTTC
TRBJ1-6	TRBV6-2/TRBV6-3	NA	many	CASSSFGQGSHF	NA
TRBJ1-1	TRBV7-9	NA	few	CASSIRQLMNTEAFF	TGTGCCAGCAGCATCAGACAGTTAATGAACACTGAAGCTTTCTTT
TRBJ1-2	TRBV20-1	TRBD1	many	CSATGTGSYGYTF	TGCAGTGCCACCGGGACAGGGTCCTATGGCTACACCTTC
TRBJ2-2	TRBV9	TRBD2	many	CASSPLGLETTANTGELFF	TGTGCCAGCAGCCCTCTGGGACTAGAAACTACCGCGAACACCGGGGAGCTGTTTTTT
TRBJ2-7	TRBV7-9	TRBD1	many	CASSRADRGTYEQYF	TGTGCCAGCAGCCGAGCCGACAGGGGAACCTACGAGCAGTACTTC
TRBJ2-1	TRBV20-1	TRBD2	NA	CSARPYSGDNEQFF	TGCAGTGCTCGACCTTACAGCGGGGACAATGAGCAGTTCTTC
TRBJ2-1	TRBV15	TRBD2	NA	CATSRFYQRDPTYNEQFF	TGTGCCACCAGCAGATTCTACCAGCGGGACCCCACCTACAATGAGCAGTTCTTC
TRBJ2-2	TRBV7-8	NA	many	CASSPRWELFF	TGTGCCAGCAGCCCGAGGTGGGAGCTGTTTTTT
TRBJ1-5	TRBV29-1	TRBD1	NA	CSERTGRNQPQHF	TGCAGCGAAAGGACAGGACGCAATCAGCCCCAGCATTTT
TRBJ2-2	TRBV19	TRBD2	few	CASRSGRGPGELFF	TGTGCCAGTAGGAGCGGGAGGGGCCCCGGGGAGCTGTTTTTT
TRBJ2-6	TRBV19	TRBD2	many	CASRGLATSRVGANVLTF	TGTGCCAGTAGGGGACTAGCGACTTCACGGGTGGGGGCCAACGTCCTGACTTTC
TRBJ2-7	TRBV11-2	TRBD1	many	CASSLEVQGSSAYEQYF	TGTGCCAGCAGCTTAGAAGTACAGGGGAGTTCGGCCTACGAGCAGTACTTC
TRBJ1-2	TRBV9	TRBD1	many	CASSTRDRDIGGYTF	TGTGCCAGCAGCACCCGGGACAGGGACATCGGAGGCTACACCTTC
TRBJ2-1	TRBV5-4	NA	once	CASSGGQLYNEQFF	TGTGCCAGCAGCGGAGGACAGCTCTACAATGAGCAGTTCTTC
TRBJ2-7	TRBV6-1	NA	many	CASKKTATITEQYF	TGTGCCAGCAAAAAGACGGCCACTATTACCGAGCAGTACTTC
TRBJ2-5	TRBV6-5	TRBD1	NA	CASRETGSYETQYF	TGTGCCAGCAGGGAGACAGGGAGCTATGAGACCCAGTACTTC
TRBJ1-1	TRBV10-2	NA	many	CASSEMGHGNTEAFF	TGCGCCAGCAGTGAGATGGGACACGGGAACACTGAAGCTTTCTTT
TRBJ1-4	TRBV4-2	NA	many	CASTKRGKANEKLFF	TGTGCCAGCACTAAACGGGGAAAAGCTAATGAAAAACTGTTTTTT
TRBJ2-2	TRBV5-1	NA	many	CASSLRGTNTGELFF	TGCGCCAGCAGCTTAAGGGGAACGAACACCGGGGAGCTGTTTTTT
TRBJ1-2	TRBV15	TRBD1	NA	CATSRGDRDYGYTF	TGTGCCACCAGCAGAGGGGACAGGGACTATGGCTACACCTTC
TRBJ2-3	TRBV7-2	TRBD2	few	CASSFLGTSGDTQYF	TGTGCCAGCAGCTTCCTAGGGACTAGCGGAGATACGCAGTATTTT
TRBJ2-7	TRBV6-6	NA	NA	CASRRAGTASYEQYF	TGTGCCAGCAGGCGGGCCGGGACGGCTTCCTACGAGCAGTACTTC
TRBJ2-5	TRBV20-1	NA	many	CSARQLQETQYF	TGCAGTGCCAGACAGCTCCAAGAGACCCAGTACTTC
TRBJ2-7	TRBV5-1	NA	many	CASSLEGRGTYEQYF	TGCGCCAGCAGCTTGGAAGGGAGAGGAACCTACGAGCAGTACTTC
TRBJ2-5	TRBV4-2	TRBD2	few	CASSQSPTSGIVETQYF	TGTGCCAGCAGCCAGAGCCCGACTAGCGGGATTGTAGAGACCCAGTACTTC
TRBJ2-2	TRBV12-3/TRBV12-4	TRBD2	many	CASSLGGLAGAGELFF	TGTGCCAGCAGTTTAGGCGGACTAGCGGGAGCCGGGGAGCTGTTTTTT